The clone carrying this TCR beta chain was found a few times. These data originate in a study of T-cell reconstitution after alpha-beta-depleted transplantation in children. TCRbeta library construction was performed incorporating unique molecular identifiers. TCRdb itself ran the PCR reads through MiXCR, one entry per CDR3 protein. Found here are around 480,000 distinct CDR3 sequences, around a third of them singletons; the top ten hold 2% to 2.5%. Sequences were derived from PBMCs from the stem cell graft donor, sampled from the stem cell graft. This receptor was obtained from a human donor who donated a stem cell graft to a child with aplastic anemia.

CDR3 sequence reads: CASSPRQGDNQPQHF. The CDR3 DNA sequence: TGTGCCAGCAGTCCACGACAGGGGGACAATCAGCCCCAGCATTTT. This chain connects TRBV6-9 to TRBJ1-5, with 9 bases lining up with TRBD1. Germline lookup yields CDR1 MNHGY and CDR2 SVAAGI. With V trimmed by 5 bases and J by 3 bases, 5 bases remained unmatched. The CDR3 runs 15 residues.